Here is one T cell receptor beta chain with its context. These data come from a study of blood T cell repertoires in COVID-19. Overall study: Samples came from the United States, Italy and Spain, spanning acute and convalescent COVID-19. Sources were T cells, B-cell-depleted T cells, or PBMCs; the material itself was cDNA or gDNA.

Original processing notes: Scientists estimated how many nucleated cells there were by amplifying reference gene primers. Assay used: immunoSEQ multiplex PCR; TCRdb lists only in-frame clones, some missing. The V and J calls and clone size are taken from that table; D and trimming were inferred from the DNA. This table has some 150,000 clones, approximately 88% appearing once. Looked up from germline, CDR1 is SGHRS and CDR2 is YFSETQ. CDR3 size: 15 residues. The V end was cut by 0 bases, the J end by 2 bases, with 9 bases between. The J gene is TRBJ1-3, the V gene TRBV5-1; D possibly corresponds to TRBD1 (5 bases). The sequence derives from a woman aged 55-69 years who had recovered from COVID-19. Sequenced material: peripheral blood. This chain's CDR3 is CASSLGDSTGNTIYF. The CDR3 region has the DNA TGCGCCAGCAGCTTGGGGGACTCCACTGGAAACACCATATATTTT. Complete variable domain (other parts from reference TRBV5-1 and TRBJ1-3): KAGVTQTPRYLIKTRGQQVTLSCSPISGHRSVSWYQQTPGQGLQFLFEYFSETQRNKGNFPGRFSGRQFSNSRSEMNVSTLELGDSALYLCASSLGDSTGNTIYFGEGSWLTVV.